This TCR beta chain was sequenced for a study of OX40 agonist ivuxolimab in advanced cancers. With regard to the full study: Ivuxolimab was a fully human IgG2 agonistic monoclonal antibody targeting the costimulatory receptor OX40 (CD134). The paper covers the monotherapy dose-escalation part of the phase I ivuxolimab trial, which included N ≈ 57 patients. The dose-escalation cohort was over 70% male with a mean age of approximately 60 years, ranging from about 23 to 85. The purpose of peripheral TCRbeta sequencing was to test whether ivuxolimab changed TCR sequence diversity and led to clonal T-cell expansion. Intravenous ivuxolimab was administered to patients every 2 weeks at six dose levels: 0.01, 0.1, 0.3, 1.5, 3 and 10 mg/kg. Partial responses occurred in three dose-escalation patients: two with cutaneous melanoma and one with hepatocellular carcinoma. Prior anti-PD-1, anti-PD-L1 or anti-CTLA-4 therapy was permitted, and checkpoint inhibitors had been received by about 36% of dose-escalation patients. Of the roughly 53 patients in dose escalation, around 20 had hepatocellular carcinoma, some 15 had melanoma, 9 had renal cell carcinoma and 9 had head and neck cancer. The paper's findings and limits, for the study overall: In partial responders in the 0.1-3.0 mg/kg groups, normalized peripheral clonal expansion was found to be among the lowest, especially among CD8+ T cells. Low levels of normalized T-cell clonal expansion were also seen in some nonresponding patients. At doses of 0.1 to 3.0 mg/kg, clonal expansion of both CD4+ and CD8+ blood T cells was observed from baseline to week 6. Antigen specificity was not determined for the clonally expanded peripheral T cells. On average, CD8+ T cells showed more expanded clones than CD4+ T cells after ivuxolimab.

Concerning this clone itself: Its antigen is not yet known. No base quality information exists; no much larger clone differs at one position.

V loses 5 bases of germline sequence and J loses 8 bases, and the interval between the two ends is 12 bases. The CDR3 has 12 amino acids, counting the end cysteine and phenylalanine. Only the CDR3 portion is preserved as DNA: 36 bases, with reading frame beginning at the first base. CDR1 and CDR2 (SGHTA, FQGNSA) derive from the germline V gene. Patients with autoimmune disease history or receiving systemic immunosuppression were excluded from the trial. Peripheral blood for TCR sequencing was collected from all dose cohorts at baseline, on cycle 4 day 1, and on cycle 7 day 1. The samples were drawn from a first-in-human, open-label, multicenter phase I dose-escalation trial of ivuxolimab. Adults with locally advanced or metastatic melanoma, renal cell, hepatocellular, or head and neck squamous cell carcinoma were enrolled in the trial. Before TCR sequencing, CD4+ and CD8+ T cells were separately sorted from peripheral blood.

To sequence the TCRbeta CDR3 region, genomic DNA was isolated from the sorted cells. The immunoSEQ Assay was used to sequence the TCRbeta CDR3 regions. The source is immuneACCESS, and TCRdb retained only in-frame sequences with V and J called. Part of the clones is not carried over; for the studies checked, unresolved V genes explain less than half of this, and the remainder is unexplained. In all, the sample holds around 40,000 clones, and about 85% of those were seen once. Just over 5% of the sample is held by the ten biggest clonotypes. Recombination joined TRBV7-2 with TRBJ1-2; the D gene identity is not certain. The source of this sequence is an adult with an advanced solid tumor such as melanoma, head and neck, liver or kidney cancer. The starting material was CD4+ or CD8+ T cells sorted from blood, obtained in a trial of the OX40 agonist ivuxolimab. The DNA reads TGTGCCAGCAGCCCCATTTCGACCGGCTACACCTTC. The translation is CASSPISTGYTF.